The 7 T cell receptor beta chains listed next were all sequenced from one sample in a study of blood T cell repertoires in COVID-19. This table comes from immunoSEQ multiplex PCR, and its TCRdb copy is limited to in-frame clones, with some not included. The data show hundreds of thousands of clones, with 85% to 90% seen just once and roughly 8% held by the top ten. Specimen: peripheral blood. Receptor source: a woman between 45 and 60 years old with COVID-19, enrolled during active disease.

This clone has more than one count but fewer than ten. The CDR3 here is CASSLRTGSAGELFF. The CDR3, as DNA: TGTGCCAGCAGCCTGAGGACAGGGTCGGCCGGGGAGCTGTTTTTT. V gene TRBV3-1 (or the pseudogene TRBV3-2) combines with J gene TRBJ2-2; 8 positions agree with TRBD1. In germline, CDR1 is LGHDT, CDR2 YNNKEL (reference sequence). The CDR3 runs to 15 residues. V was clipped by 4 bases and J by 6 bases; unmatched bases: 7.

The chain uses TRBV19 and TRBJ1-2; tentatively, D is TRBD1 (5 bases). Germline V gives CDR1 LNHDA, CDR2 SQIVND (reference sequence). Trimming shortened V by 6 bases and J by 2 bases, and 22 bases separated the two germline ends. This CDR3 spans 17 amino acids. The CDR3 sequence is CASSQQSGTKKNYGYTF. The CDR3 DNA follows: TGTGCCAGTAGCCAGCAATCCGGGACTAAAAAGAACTATGGCTACACCTTC. Full variable domain (rest looked up from reference TRBV19 and TRBJ1-2): DGGITQSPKYLFRKEGQNVTLSCEQNLNHDAMYWYRQDPGQGLRLIYYSQIVNDFQKGDIAEGYSVSREKKESFPLTVTSAQKNPTAFYLCASSQQSGTKKNYGYTFGSGTRLTVV.

The chain is built from TRBV12-3 or TRBV12-4 and TRBJ1-1; no firm D call. There are 13 residues in the CDR3. V dropped 5 bases and J dropped 1 base, with 8 bases sitting between them. Written as DNA, the CDR3 is TGTGCCAGCAGTCTGACTTGGAACACTGAAGCTTTCTTT. It specifies CASSLTWNTEAFF.

V is TRBV11-2 and J is TRBJ1-1, with D unclear. The V end lost 3 bases, the J end lost 3 bases, and 8 bases lay between the germline ends. This CDR3 contains 13 residues. CDR1 and CDR2 from the germline V gene are SGHAT and FQNNGV. CDR3 nucleotide sequence: TGTGCCAGCAGCTTCGGGTTGGACACTGAAGCTTTCTTT. As protein: CASSFGLDTEAFF.

This clone was picked up a small number of times. The V call is TRBV5-4, the J call TRBJ1-1, with a possible D match to TRBD1 (5 bases). CDR3 length: 14 residues. Deletions cut 4 bases from V and 1 base from J, with 11 bases between. Germline assignment: CDR1 SGHNT and CDR2 YYREEE (reference sequence). The CDR3 DNA reads TGTGCCAGCAGCCAAGACAGACGGAACACTGAAGCTTTCTTT. Residues: CASSQDRRNTEAFF.

V is TRBV9 and J is TRBJ1-2; 7 bases align to TRBD1. This CDR3 comprises 15 residues. Germline V CDR1 and CDR2: SGDLS, YYNGEE. V dropped 4 bases and J dropped 8; count of bases not matched to a gene: 14. The CDR3 DNA follows: TGTGCCAGCAGCCCCGAGGGCAGGGGGTCGGGGGGCTACACCTTC. This translates into CASSPEGRGSGGYTF.

This chain uses TRBV12-3 or TRBV12-4 with TRBJ2-1, with no clear D. Trimming stripped 2 bases from V and 6 bases from J, with 8 bases between. The CDR3 consists of 13 residues. The CDR3 coding sequence is TGTGCCAGCAGTTTAATAACCGGCAATGAGCAGTTCTTC. The encoded protein is CASSLITGNEQFF.